These T cell receptor beta chains were read from a single sample in a study of blood T cell repertoires in COVID-19. Method: immunoSEQ multiplex PCR; TCRdb's copy keeps in-frame clones and lacks some. The sample carries 200,000 or so clones, around three quarters recorded once. The sequenced sample consisted of peripheral blood. Receptors were obtained from a woman aged 70-85 years with acute or convalescent COVID-19. The CDR3 runs from the conserved cysteine through the conserved F or W. A D gene is named only where the DNA matches it firmly. Rows give clone size only sometimes, using once, few, many, or a class for an expanded clone.

cdr3_nt: TGTGCCAGCTCACCGGAGGGCAGGGTCGGCTACACCTTC
cdr3_aa: CASSPEGRVGYTF
j_call: TRBJ1-2
v_call: TRBV18
clone_size: NA
d_call: NA

cdr3_nt: TGTGCCAGCAAGGGAGGGTCCGGGGAGCTGTTTTTT
cdr3_aa: CASKGGSGELFF
j_call: TRBJ2-2
v_call: TRBV12-3/TRBV12-4
clone_size: NA
d_call: TRBD2

cdr3_nt: TGCAGCGGTCGACAGGGGGGCACCGGGGAGCTGTTTTTT
cdr3_aa: CSGRQGGTGELFF
j_call: TRBJ2-2
v_call: TRBV29-1
clone_size: NA
d_call: TRBD1

cdr3_nt: TGTGCCAGCAACGGGCAGGGTCGATACGAGCAGTACTTC
cdr3_aa: CASNGQGRYEQYF
j_call: TRBJ2-7
v_call: TRBV2
clone_size: NA
d_call: NA

cdr3_nt: TGCAGCGTTCGGTTGTCGGGTATTGACACTGAAGCTTTCTTT
cdr3_aa: CSVRLSGIDTEAFF
j_call: TRBJ1-1
v_call: TRBV29-1
clone_size: NA
d_call: NA

cdr3_nt: TGTGCCACCAGTGATTCCCCGGACAATGAGCAGTTCTTC
cdr3_aa: CATSDSPDNEQFF
j_call: TRBJ2-1
v_call: TRBV24-1
clone_size: NA
d_call: NA

cdr3_nt: TGTGCCAGCAGCTACGGGACAGGGATGAACACTGAAGCTTTCTTT
cdr3_aa: CASSYGTGMNTEAFF
j_call: TRBJ1-1
v_call: TRBV3-1/TRBV3-2
clone_size: once
d_call: TRBD1

cdr3_nt: TGTGCCAGCAGCACTGGAGCAGATACGCAGTATTTT
cdr3_aa: CASSTGADTQYF
j_call: TRBJ2-3
v_call: TRBV3-1/TRBV3-2
clone_size: NA
d_call: NA

cdr3_nt: TGTGCCAGCAGATACACTACCGGGACAGGGTTCGGCGAGCAGTACTTC
cdr3_aa: CASRYTTGTGFGEQYF
j_call: TRBJ2-7
v_call: TRBV6-5
clone_size: NA
d_call: TRBD1

cdr3_nt: TGCGCCAGCAGCCCCGTGAGTTTCTCCTACGAGCAGTACTTC
cdr3_aa: CASSPVSFSYEQYF
j_call: TRBJ2-7
v_call: TRBV4-1
clone_size: NA
d_call: NA

cdr3_nt: TGTGCCAGCAGCCAAGATGCAGGGGTCTCGCGGGCCAAAAACATTCAGTACTTC
cdr3_aa: CASSQDAGVSRAKNIQYF
j_call: TRBJ2-4
v_call: TRBV4-2
clone_size: NA
d_call: NA

cdr3_nt: TGTGCCAGCAGCTATTCAGGACAGGGGGTTGGTGGCTACACCTTC
cdr3_aa: CASSYSGQGVGGYTF
j_call: TRBJ1-2
v_call: TRBV28
clone_size: once
d_call: TRBD1

cdr3_nt: TGTGCCAGCAGCTTTCCCGGTTCACCCCTCCACTTT
cdr3_aa: CASSFPGSPLHF
j_call: TRBJ1-6
v_call: TRBV7-9
clone_size: NA
d_call: NA

cdr3_nt: TGTGCCAGCAGTTCAAGACAGTCTGGCTACACCTTC
cdr3_aa: CASSSRQSGYTF
j_call: TRBJ1-2
v_call: TRBV6-5
clone_size: NA
d_call: NA

cdr3_nt: TGTGCCAGCAGTAAACTCGATGAGCAGTTCTTC
cdr3_aa: CASSKLDEQFF
j_call: TRBJ2-1
v_call: TRBV6-6
clone_size: NA
d_call: NA

cdr3_nt: TGTGCCATCAGTGAGTCGAATTCCCCCGGGACAGGGGGAAATCAGCCCCAGCATTTT
cdr3_aa: CAISESNSPGTGGNQPQHF
j_call: TRBJ1-5
v_call: TRBV10-3
clone_size: NA
d_call: TRBD1

cdr3_nt: TGTGCCAGCAGTGAAGAAGCGGGGGGGCAGAAGCAGTTCTTC
cdr3_aa: CASSEEAGGQKQFF
j_call: TRBJ2-1
v_call: TRBV6-1
clone_size: few
d_call: TRBD2

cdr3_nt: TGTGCTAGTACCCAGGGACTAGCGGACGAATTTTTAGCCAAAAACATTCAGTACTTC
cdr3_aa: CASTQGLADEFLAKNIQYF
j_call: TRBJ2-4
v_call: TRBV12-5
clone_size: NA
d_call: TRBD2

cdr3_nt: TGCGCCAGCAGCTTGGCGACAGGGTGGAATGAAAAACTGTTTTTT
cdr3_aa: CASSLATGWNEKLFF
j_call: TRBJ1-4
v_call: TRBV5-1
clone_size: NA
d_call: TRBD1

cdr3_nt: TGTGCCATCCAGACAGGGACGGCAGATACGCAGTATTTT
cdr3_aa: CAIQTGTADTQYF
j_call: TRBJ2-3
v_call: TRBV28
clone_size: NA
d_call: TRBD1

cdr3_nt: TGTGCCACCAGTGATCCCGGGACAGCAGGAAACACCATATATTTT
cdr3_aa: CATSDPGTAGNTIYF
j_call: TRBJ1-3
v_call: TRBV24-1
clone_size: NA
d_call: TRBD1

cdr3_nt: TGTGCCAGCAGCTTGAGTTACTCTGGAAACACCATATATTTT
cdr3_aa: CASSLSYSGNTIYF
j_call: TRBJ1-3
v_call: TRBV27
clone_size: NA
d_call: NA

cdr3_nt: TGCGCCAGCAGCTTGGCCACGGAACCCACGGGAGATACGCAGTATTTT
cdr3_aa: CASSLATEPTGDTQYF
j_call: TRBJ2-3
v_call: TRBV5-1
clone_size: NA
d_call: NA

cdr3_nt: TGTGCCAGCAACCTCGGGACAGGCCTATCCTACGAGCAGTACTTC
cdr3_aa: CASNLGTGLSYEQYF
j_call: TRBJ2-7
v_call: TRBV11-2
clone_size: once
d_call: TRBD1

cdr3_nt: TGTGCCAGCAGCTTAGGGCCCGAGGCCAACGTCCTGACTTTC
cdr3_aa: CASSLGPEANVLTF
j_call: TRBJ2-6
v_call: TRBV11-2
clone_size: once
d_call: NA

cdr3_nt: TGTGCCAGCAGCTTGCTGGGACAAACTAGCACAGATACGCAGTATTTT
cdr3_aa: CASSLLGQTSTDTQYF
j_call: TRBJ2-3
v_call: TRBV5-6
clone_size: once
d_call: NA

cdr3_nt: TGTGCCTGGAGTCCCGGGCTAGCGGAAGAGACCCAGTACTTC
cdr3_aa: CAWSPGLAEETQYF
j_call: TRBJ2-5
v_call: TRBV30
clone_size: NA
d_call: TRBD2

cdr3_nt: TGTGCCACCAGTGACCCCCAGACAGGGAATGGCTACACCTTC
cdr3_aa: CATSDPQTGNGYTF
j_call: TRBJ1-2
v_call: TRBV24-1
clone_size: NA
d_call: TRBD1

cdr3_nt: TGCGCCAGCAGCTTGGGGGGACAAGTTAATGAAAAACTGTTTTTT
cdr3_aa: CASSLGGQVNEKLFF
j_call: TRBJ1-4
v_call: TRBV5-1
clone_size: NA
d_call: NA

cdr3_nt: TGTGCCAGCAGCTCGGGACTAGCGGGAGCGATCTCCTACAATGAGCAGTTCTTC
cdr3_aa: CASSSGLAGAISYNEQFF
j_call: TRBJ2-1
v_call: TRBV5-4
clone_size: NA
d_call: TRBD2

cdr3_nt: TGCGCCAGCAGCCAATTCGGAGGCACGGGGGAGACCCAGTACTTC
cdr3_aa: CASSQFGGTGETQYF
j_call: TRBJ2-5
v_call: TRBV4-1
clone_size: NA
d_call: NA

cdr3_nt: TGTGCCAGCAGCTCCGACACCGACCCCTCCTACGAGCAGTACTTC
cdr3_aa: CASSSDTDPSYEQYF
j_call: TRBJ2-7
v_call: TRBV11-2
clone_size: NA
d_call: NA

cdr3_nt: TGTGCCAGCAGCCCCATTACAAGCACAGATACGCAGTATTTT
cdr3_aa: CASSPITSTDTQYF
j_call: TRBJ2-3
v_call: TRBV6-5
clone_size: NA
d_call: NA